This T cell receptor beta chain was captured by sequencing in a study of Tregs in tolerant kidney transplant recipients. Whole-study results and caveats: Antigen-driven expansion was suggested because donor-specific Tregs expanded more than all Tregs in tolerant patients. Biological reproducibility was not directly addressed in this study. Nucleotide sequences could not be compared across some patients' samples due to primer changes.

This clone was counted a single time. Its antigen is currently unknown. Repertoires were generated with immunoSEQ multiplex PCR, while TCRdb's copy carries only in-frame clones and drops some. The sample has tens of thousands of clones, more than 85% seen once. The germline CDR1 and CDR2 sequences are SGHTA and FQGNSA. The CDR3 spans 15 residues. J was trimmed by 2 bases and V by 5 bases; bases with no gene match: 7. Recipients received nonmyeloablative bone marrow transplants from related graft donors, with transient mixed chimerism. Unstimulated Tregs (CD4+CD25+CD127-) and CD4+CD25- non-Tregs were sorted from PBMCs.

Specimen: CD4+ T cells from blood (PBMCs), collected 12 months after the transplant. The TCR comes from a human patient who received a combined kidney and bone marrow transplant. Among the T cells, some may be from the graft donor. This rearrangement joins TRBV7-2 to TRBJ2-3; the match to TRBD2 covers 7 bases. CDR3 nucleotide sequence: TGTGCCAGCAGCGAATATAGCGGGTTCACAGATACGCAGTATTTT. Translating gives CASSEYSGFTDTQYF.